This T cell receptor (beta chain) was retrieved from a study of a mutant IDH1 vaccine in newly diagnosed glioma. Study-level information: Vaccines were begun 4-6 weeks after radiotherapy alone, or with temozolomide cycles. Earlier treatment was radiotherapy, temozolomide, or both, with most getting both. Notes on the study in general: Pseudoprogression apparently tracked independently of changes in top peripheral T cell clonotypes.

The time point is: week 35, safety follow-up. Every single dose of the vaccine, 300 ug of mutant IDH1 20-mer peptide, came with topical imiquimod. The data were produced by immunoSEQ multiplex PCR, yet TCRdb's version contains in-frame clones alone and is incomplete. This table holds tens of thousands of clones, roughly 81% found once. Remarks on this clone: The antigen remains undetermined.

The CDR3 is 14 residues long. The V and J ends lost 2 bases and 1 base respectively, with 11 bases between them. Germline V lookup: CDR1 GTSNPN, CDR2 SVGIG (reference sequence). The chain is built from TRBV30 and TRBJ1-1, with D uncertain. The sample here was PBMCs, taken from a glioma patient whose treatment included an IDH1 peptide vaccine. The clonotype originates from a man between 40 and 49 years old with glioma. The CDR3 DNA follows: TGTGCCTGGAGTCGGACGCGGTCGAACACTGAAGCTTTCTTT. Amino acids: CAWSRTRSNTEAFF.